This passage covers 16 T cell receptor beta chains from one sample sequenced in a study of blood T cell repertoires in COVID-19. The repertoire was sequenced with immunoSEQ multiplex PCR; TCRdb's copy has only in-frame clones and lacks some. Of 270,000 or so clones detected, approximately 90% appear once; the ten largest clones hold roughly 2.9%. The sample was PBMCs or T cells enriched from blood (not recorded which). The receptors originated from a man between 35 and 55 years old who had been exposed to COVID-19.

This sequence joins TRBV27 and TRBJ2-7, with 15 bases that match TRBD2. The CDR3 is made up of 17 amino acids. Germline CDR1 is MNHEY and CDR2 is SMNVEV (reference sequence). V lost 5 bases and J lost 1; bases outside the gene matches: 6. The CDR3 DNA is TGTGCCAGCAGTCTGAAGGGACTAGCGGGAGGTTCCTACGAGCAGTACTTC. Residues: CASSLKGLAGGSYEQYF.

The V and J genes are TRBV29-1 and TRBJ1-3; weak D call: TRBD1 (6 bases). Trimming left V 6 bases short and J 4 bases short, with 13 bases between. Germline V gene sequence: CDR1 SQVTM, CDR2 ANQGSEA. The CDR3 loop spans 13 amino acids. The CDR3 nucleotides read TGCAGCGTCCCTGGGCAGGGGGGAAACACCATATATTTT. Its protein is CSVPGQGGNTIYF.

The chain recombines TRBV21-1 with TRBJ2-1; the D call TRBD2 from the table was never checked on the DNA. TRBV21-1 is flagged as a pseudogene. The CDR3 has 15 residues. CDR3 region: CASGERGGSWDEQFF. Here the CDR3 DNA reads TGTGCCAGCGGGGAGCGGGGAGGGAGCTGGGATGAGCAGTTCTTC.

The chain is built from TRBV2 and TRBJ1-5, with D hard to call. The CDR3 is 15 amino acids. V dropped 5 bases and J dropped 3 bases, with 14 bases sitting between them. Germline-derived CDR1 and CDR2 are SNHLY and FYNNEI. As DNA, the CDR3 is TGTGCCAGCAGTTGGGAGGGTACAGTCAATCAGCCCCAGCATTTT. Its protein is CASSWEGTVNQPQHF.

Notes on this clone: Other nucleotide sequences in the sample specify the same CDR3. V usage is TRBV3-1 (or the pseudogene TRBV3-2) and J usage is TRBJ2-3, with a possible D match to TRBD2 (6 bases). The CDR3 length is 15 residues. V lost 4 bases to trimming and J lost 0 bases, with 11 bases between them. CDR1 LGHDT and CDR2 YNNKEL come from the germline V gene (reference sequence). The CDR3 nucleotides read TGTGCCAGCAGCCCAACCAGCGGGAGCACAGATACGCAGTATTTT. Its translation is CASSPTSGSTDTQYF.

The chain joins TRBV2 to TRBJ1-5, with 7 bases matching TRBD1. The ends lost 6 bases at V and 3 bases at J; junction bases unmatched: 5. The CDR3 loop spans 14 amino acids. The germline V gene encodes CDR1 SNHLY and CDR2 FYNNEI. The CDR3 DNA is TGTGCCAGCAGCCCCGACAGGGACAATCAGCCCCAGCATTTT. This translates into CASSPDRDNQPQHF.

The CDR3 nucleotides are TGTGCCAGCAGCTTAGCACGGGACACAGAGCAGTACTTC. It codes for CASSLARDTEQYF. The J gene is TRBJ2-7, the V gene TRBV5-6, with D perhaps TRBD1 (6 bases). Trimming pared 2 bases from V and 7 bases from J, leaving 13 bases between. This CDR3 is built from 13 residues. Germline CDR1 reads SGHDT; CDR2 reads YYEEEE.

The genes are TRBV28 and TRBJ1-2; 9 nucleotides match TRBD1. Germline-derived CDR1 and CDR2 are MDHEN and SYDVKM. With 5 bases clipped from V and 7 bases from J, the junction kept 8 bases outside the gene matches. The CDR3 consists of 14 residues. In DNA form, the CDR3 reads TGTGCCAGCAGTAGGACAGGGGTTTCGGGTGGCTACACCTTC. Translated: CASSRTGVSGGYTF.

V usage is TRBV2 and J usage is TRBJ1-1; tentative D call: TRBD1 (5 bases). V lost 8 bases and J 11 bases, leaving 12 bases between the germline ends. This CDR3 has 10 residues. Looked up from germline, CDR1 is SNHLY and CDR2 is FYNNEI. The CDR3 loop reads CASRQGTAFF. CDR3 coding DNA: TGTGCCAGCCGTCAGGGTACGGCTTTCTTT.

This chain uses TRBV24-1 with TRBJ2-2, with a weak D call TRBD2 (5 bases). The V gene's germline CDR1 is KGHDR and CDR2 SFDVKD. The CDR3 is 17 amino acids. Trimming took off 0 bases at V and 3 bases at J, with 13 bases between the two ends. CDR3 region: CATSDLRADVDTGELFF. The DNA of the CDR3 is TGTGCCACCAGTGATTTGCGAGCGGATGTGGACACCGGGGAGCTGTTTTTT.

This chain uses TRBV12-3 or TRBV12-4 with TRBJ1-2; D is possibly TRBD1 (6 bases). CDR3 length equals 13 residues. Deletions cut 7 bases from V and 1 base from J, with 10 bases between. The CDR3 DNA reads as TGTGCCAGCACCAGGACAGTTAACTATGGCTACACCTTC. Translating gives CASTRTVNYGYTF.

The rearrangement uses TRBV3-1 (or the pseudogene TRBV3-2) and TRBJ2-2; possible D gene TRBD2, 5 bases. The CDR3 loop spans 16 amino acids. V shed 2 bases and J shed 5 bases, with 15 bases lying between them. Germline V gene sequence: CDR1 LGHDT, CDR2 YNNKEL (reference sequence). CDR3 nucleotides: TGTGCCAGCAGCCAATTAGCCCTAGCTATAACCGGGGAGCTGTTTTTT. This codes for CASSQLALAITGELFF.

The rearrangement joins TRBV9 to TRBJ2-2; 7 bases fit TRBD1. Germline lookup yields CDR1 SGDLS and CDR2 YYNGEE. After removal of 1 base from V and 4 bases from J, the junction contained 10 bases not matched to a gene. There are 17 residues in the CDR3. CDR3 amino acids: CASSVRGGQSPTGELFF. The CDR3 DNA follows: TGTGCCAGCAGCGTACGAGGGGGCCAATCCCCCACCGGGGAGCTGTTTTTT.

The J gene is TRBJ1-2, the V gene TRBV27; TRBD1 aligns across 10 bases. The CDR3 runs to 15 residues. Germline-derived CDR1 and CDR2 are MNHEY and SMNVEV (reference sequence). V was pared by 5 bases and J by 6 bases, with 9 bases of the junction left unmatched. The CDR3 loop is CASSPGQGESDGYTF. The CDR3 DNA reads TGTGCCAGCAGTCCCGGACAGGGGGAATCAGATGGCTACACCTTC.

The chain recombines TRBV5-1 with TRBJ1-6; no reliable D call. Germline assignment: CDR1 SGHRS and CDR2 YFSETQ. Deletions cut 0 bases from V and 5 bases from J, with 6 bases between. This CDR3 region has 14 residues. The CDR3 sequence: CASSLVADNSPLHF. The CDR3 nucleotides read TGCGCCAGCAGCTTGGTGGCAGATAATTCACCCCTCCACTTT. Full variable domain (rest looked up from reference TRBV5-1 and TRBJ1-6): KAGVTQTPRYLIKTRGQQVTLSCSPISGHRSVSWYQQTPGQGLQFLFEYFSETQRNKGNFPGRFSGRQFSNSRSEMNVSTLELGDSALYLCASSLVADNSPLHFGNGTRLTVT.

The chain couples TRBV9 to TRBJ2-7; 9 positions match TRBD2. V gave up 0 bases and J gave up 5 bases; unmatched junction bases: 12. CDR1 and CDR2 (germline): SGDLS, YYNGEE. This CDR3 has 17 residues. The CDR3 protein is CASSVEAWGGREHEQYF. In DNA form, the CDR3 reads TGTGCCAGCAGCGTAGAAGCTTGGGGCGGGAGGGAGCACGAGCAGTACTTC.